This T cell receptor beta chain was observed in a study of shared clonotypes between healthy human individuals. Study-level results: What naive subsets generally showed was a larger estimated richness than memory subsets showed.

The run depth of the assay was deep. Generated by immunoSEQ multiplex PCR, the TCRdb table keeps only in-frame clones and is missing some. The sample has some 2 million clones, roughly 95% seen once. Between the trimmed V and J ends, which lost 4 bases and 7 bases, there was a span of 7 bases. Germline values: CDR1 SGHDN, CDR2 FVKESK. CDR3 length equals 11 residues. Cells designated naive CD8 were CD45RO-negative and were positively selected for CCR7, with terminally differentiated effector memory CD45RA+ cells excluded. Only Caucasian adults living in Nashville, Tennessee served as donors. This clone was seen a single time. Its antigen is not known.

The sample was naive CD8+ T cells sorted from blood. This clonotype was obtained from a man aged 18 to 29 in good health. V is TRBV14 and J is TRBJ2-5; TRBD2 is a possible D gene (5 bases). CDR3 sequence (DNA): TGTGCCAGCAGCCCCGGAGGGACCCAGTACTTC. Encoded protein: CASSPGGTQYF.